The 11 T cell receptor beta chains below come from one sample, sequenced in a study of cytomegalovirus exposure and HLA in healthy donors (TCRdb year 2017). Library creation used the immunoSEQ multiplex PCR assay. For the multiplex PCR, a mixture combining 60 forward primers for TCR Vbeta segments and 13 reverse primers for TCR Jbeta segments was used. TCRdb stores this immuneACCESS table with in-frame sequences only. Part of the clones is absent; in the studies checked, under half of the shortfall reflects unresolved V genes, and no reason is known for the rest. The sample records 150,000 to 190,000 clones, around 82% of which are singletons. The leading ten clones occupy under 8% of the sample. The source material was PBMCs. Receptors were obtained from a woman aged 45 to 65 in good health and CMV-seropositive.

This chain links TRBV28 with TRBJ1-1; D not certain. This CDR3 has 16 amino acids. The ends were cut back, 7 bases at V and 0 bases at J, with 18 bases in the middle. Germline-derived CDR1 and CDR2 are MDHEN and SYDVKM. CDR3 in amino acids: CASTYVVGLLNTEAFF. In nucleotides, the CDR3 is TGTGCCAGCACTTACGTCGTCGGTCTCTTGAACACTGAAGCTTTCTTT.

The V gene is TRBV6-1, the J gene TRBJ1-5, with 8 bases matching TRBD1. This CDR3 is built from 15 residues. Unmatched junction bases numbered 9, after V lost 7 bases and J lost 4 bases. From germline, CDR1 is MNHNS and CDR2 SASEGT. CDR3 DNA sequence: TGTGCCAGCAAGGAAGGACAGGGTGTGAATCAGCCCCAGCATTTT. Residues: CASKEGQGVNQPQHF.

The chain has TRBV7-2 and TRBJ1-3; D is possibly TRBD1 (6 bases). V was clipped by 5 bases and J by 7 bases, with 12 bases between them. Germline CDR1 SGHTA, CDR2 FQGNSA. The CDR3 covers 13 residues. In nucleotides, the CDR3 is TGTGCCAGCAGCCCGGCAGGGGTGAACACCATATATTTT. Translation gives CASSPAGVNTIYF.

On this clone: The sample contains more than one DNA sequence encoding this CDR3. The chain joins TRBV9 to TRBJ1-1; 8 bases map to TRBD1. After removal of 3 bases from V and 2 bases from J, the junction contained 6 bases not matched to a gene. This CDR3 comprises 15 residues. Per germline, CDR1 SGDLS and CDR2 YYNGEE. The DNA for the CDR3 is TGTGCCAGCAGCGAGGGGACAGGAGTAAACACTGAAGCTTTCTTT. Protein sequence: CASSEGTGVNTEAFF. The full variable domain, its missing parts supplied by reference TRBV9 and TRBJ1-1, is DSGVTQTPKHLITATGQRVTLRCSPRSGDLSVYWYQQSLDQGLQFLIQYYNGEERAKGNILERFSAQQFPDLHSELNLSSLELGDSALYFCASSEGTGVNTEAFFGQGTRLTVV.

This clone came up a few times. The chain is built from TRBV5-1 and TRBJ2-7; D might be TRBD1 (5 bases). Deletions cut 4 bases from V and 3 bases from J, with 17 bases between. The CDR3 extends over 15 amino acids. Germline V CDR1 and CDR2: SGHRS, YFSETQ. The CDR3 DNA reads as TGCGCCAGCAGCCCGACGGCGCAGGGCAACTACGAGCAGTACTTC. Its translation is CASSPTAQGNYEQYF.

The chain recombines TRBV5-4 with TRBJ2-2, with 9 bases lining up with TRBD2. V was clipped by 3 bases and J by 0 bases; unmatched bases: 6. Germline CDR1 and CDR2: SGHNT and YYREEE (reference sequence). The CDR3 consists of 17 residues. CDR3 amino acids: CASSSELAGANTGELFF. CDR3 nucleotide sequence: TGTGCCAGCAGCTCGGAGTTAGCGGGGGCGAACACCGGGGAGCTGTTTTTT.

This clone was seen just once. CDR3 in DNA: TGTGCCAGTAGTCACGGACAGGGAAATCACGAGCAGTACTTC. Its translation: CASSHGQGNHEQYF. V usage is TRBV19 and J usage is TRBJ2-7; 8 positions agree with TRBD1. There are 14 residues in the CDR3. Germline trimming cut 5 bases from V and 5 bases from J; bases unmatched to any gene: 8. Germline-derived CDR1 and CDR2 are LNHDA and SQIVND (reference sequence).

V gene TRBV7-9 combines with J gene TRBJ2-7; D gene uncertain. Germline V gene sequence: CDR1 SEHNR, CDR2 FQNEAQ (reference sequence). CDR3 length: 11 amino acids. V was clipped by 5 bases and J by 3 bases, with 5 bases between them. CDR3: CASSNSYEQYF. Here the CDR3 DNA reads TGTGCCAGCAGCAACAGCTACGAGCAGTACTTC. Full variable domain (remainder filled in from reference TRBV7-9 and TRBJ2-7): DTGVSQNPRHKITKRGQNVTFRCDPISEHNRLYWYRQTLGQGPEFLTYFQNEAQLEKSRLLSDRFSAERPKGSFSTLEIQRTEQGDSAMYLCASSNSYEQYFGPGTRLTVT.

The chain couples TRBV21-1 to TRBJ1-6; no DNA check was done on the table's D call, TRBD1. TRBV21-1 is flagged as a pseudogene. This CDR3 has 17 amino acids. CDR3 DNA sequence: TGTGCCAGCAAACCCAGTTTCGGGACACTTAATAATTCACCCCTCCACTTT. This codes for CASKPSFGTLNNSPLHF.

This sequence joins TRBV5-1 and TRBJ1-1, with D possibly TRBD1 on 5 matching bases. The CDR3 is 14 amino acids. From germline, CDR1 is SGHRS and CDR2 YFSETQ. V lost 0 bases and J 5 bases, leaving 11 bases between the germline ends. Here the CDR3 DNA reads TGCGCCAGCAGCTTGGAGGGGCGAAGGACTGAAGCTTTCTTT. Its translation: CASSLEGRRTEAFF. Drawing the rest from reference TRBV5-1 and TRBJ1-1, the complete variable domain is KAGVTQTPRYLIKTRGQQVTLSCSPISGHRSVSWYQQTPGQGLQFLFEYFSETQRNKGNFPGRFSGRQFSNSRSEMNVSTLELGDSALYLCASSLEGRRTEAFFGQGTRLTVV.

The chain carries TRBV19 and TRBJ1-6; 11 bases fit TRBD1. CDR1 is LNHDA and CDR2 is SQIVND in the germline V gene (reference sequence). The CDR3 runs to 17 residues. Trimming removed 5 bases from V and 8 bases from J; junction bases left unmatched: 11. The CDR3 protein is CASSDRDRGIQDSPLHF. CDR3 DNA: TGTGCCAGTAGTGATCGGGACAGGGGGATACAAGATTCACCCCTCCACTTT.